The next 30 T cell receptor beta chains were all read from a single sample in a study of immune cell composition in non-small cell lung cancer. Sequenced by immunoSEQ multiplex PCR; TCRdb stores in-frame clones only, minus some. The sample has over 7,500 clones; around three quarters are singletons. Normal lung was taken at the farthest possible site, at least 3 cm from tumour. Material: non-adjacent lung tissue. These receptors were taken from a human donor with non-small cell lung cancer.

This chain connects TRBV18 to TRBJ2-7; 10 nucleotides align to TRBD2. Trimming cost V 1 base and J 2 bases; bases outside gene matches: 11. CDR3 length: 18 residues. In germline, CDR1 is KGHSH, CDR2 LQKENI. The CDR3: CASSPLALTSGTPYEQYF. Written as DNA, the CDR3 is TGTGCCAGCTCACCACTGGCCCTTACTAGCGGGACCCCCTACGAGCAGTACTTC.

This CDR3 reads CAWTLEDPGYEQYF. The CDR3 DNA sequence: TGTGCCTGGACCCTGGAGGACCCAGGATACGAGCAGTACTTC. The J gene is TRBJ2-7, the V gene TRBV30; perhaps TRBD2 as D (5 bases). CDR3 size: 14 residues. From germline, CDR1 is GTSNPN and CDR2 SVGIG (reference sequence). V lost 4 bases to trimming and J lost 4 bases, with 17 bases between them.

The CDR3 protein is CASSSGARGNTEAFF. The CDR3 DNA reads as TGTGCCAGTAGTTCCGGGGCGAGGGGGAACACTGAAGCTTTCTTT. The rearrangement links TRBV19 to TRBJ1-1; a possible D gene is TRBD1 (5 bases). CDR1 LNHDA and CDR2 SQIVND come from the germline V gene (reference sequence). Trimming removed 5 bases from V and 1 base from J, with 14 bases in between. The length of the CDR3 is 15 residues.

This clone was detected only a few times. This chain links TRBV5-1 with TRBJ2-7; TRBD2 agrees at 7 bases. With 4 bases clipped from V and 6 bases from J, the junction kept 22 bases outside the gene matches. The CDR3 contains 18 residues. Germline lookup yields CDR1 SGHRS and CDR2 YFSETQ. This chain's CDR3 is CASSPLGGRARYGGEQYF. For the CDR3, the DNA is TGCGCCAGCAGCCCCCTCGGCGGGAGAGCTCGCTACGGGGGCGAGCAGTACTTC.

This clone was detected only a few times. The chain is built from TRBV28 and TRBJ2-3; 7 bases map to TRBD2. CDR3 length equals 14 residues. J lost 2 bases, V lost 6 bases, and 5 bases had no gene match. CDR1 and CDR2 (germline): MDHEN, SYDVKM. CDR3 sequence (DNA): TGTGCCAGCAGCCCCAGCGGGACCACAGATACGCAGTATTTT. Amino acids: CASSPSGTTDTQYF.

The chain links TRBV19 to TRBJ1-2; D gene uncertain. Trimming pared 6 bases from V and 11 bases from J, leaving 16 bases between. Germline assignment: CDR1 LNHDA and CDR2 SQIVND (reference sequence). This CDR3 has 12 amino acids. The CDR3 protein is CASSEGISRYTF. The CDR3 nucleotides read TGTGCCAGTAGCGAAGGGATTTCAAGATACACCTTC.

The V call is TRBV28, the J call TRBJ1-6, with D perhaps matching TRBD1 (5 bases). The CDR3 spans 14 residues. CDR1 MDHEN and CDR2 SYDVKM come from the germline V gene. Trimming stripped 2 bases from V and 7 bases from J, with 9 bases between. The CDR3: CASSLPGDNSPLHF. DNA of the CDR3: TGTGCCAGCAGTTTACCGGGGGACAATTCACCCCTCCACTTT.

The chain joins TRBV6-5 to TRBJ2-2, with 10 bases aligning to TRBD1. The CDR3 is 14 residues long. Germline CDR1 MNHEY, CDR2 SVGAGI. V lost 6 bases and J lost 9; bases outside the gene matches: 7. The chain's CDR3 is CASRIRDRGRELFF. As DNA, the CDR3 is TGTGCCAGCAGAATTCGGGACAGGGGTCGGGAGCTGTTTTTT.

V gene TRBV4-2 combines with J gene TRBJ2-2; TRBD1 aligns across 10 bases. The germline V gene has CDR1 LGHNA and CDR2 YNFKEQ. V lost 4 bases and J lost 6; bases outside the gene matches: 2. The CDR3 length is 14 residues. CDR3 loop: CASSLDRGPGELFF. DNA for the CDR3: TGTGCCAGCAGCCTCGACAGGGGGCCCGGGGAGCTGTTTTTT.

As for this clone: The sample carries other DNA sequences with the same CDR3. The chain joins TRBV6-5 to TRBJ2-3, with D uncertain. V was pared by 2 bases and J by 5 bases, with 14 bases between. The CDR3 extends over 15 amino acids. Germline V lookup: CDR1 MNHEY, CDR2 SVGAGI. CDR3 in DNA: TGTGCCAGCAGTTACGGCTCACTGAGAGGAGATACGCAGTATTTT. It translates to CASSYGSLRGDTQYF.

The V call is TRBV11-2, the J call TRBJ1-1, with D possibly TRBD1 on 6 matching bases. The germline V gene has CDR1 SGHAT and CDR2 FQNNGV. The V end lost 1 base, the J end lost 4 bases, and 16 bases lay between the germline ends. CDR3 length: 16 amino acids. The CDR3 loop is CASSLVIGGASTEAFF. The CDR3 bases are TGTGCCAGCAGCTTAGTCATAGGGGGGGCTTCCACTGAAGCTTTCTTT.

The chain employs TRBV5-8 and TRBJ2-5, with D possibly TRBD1 on 6 matching bases. The CDR3 length is 13 residues. Germline V gives CDR1 SGHTS, CDR2 YDEGEE. Trimming cost V 4 bases and J 2 bases, with 9 bases left between them. CDR3 DNA: TGTGCCAGCAGCCCGACAGGTCAAGAGACCCAGTACTTC. Protein sequence: CASSPTGQETQYF.

The CDR3 loop reads CSAPKGDTQYF. For the CDR3, the DNA is TGCAGTGCCCCCAAGGGAGATACGCAGTATTTT. The V call is TRBV20-1, the J call TRBJ2-3; D remains unclear. Germline V CDR1 and CDR2: DFQATT, SNEGSKA (reference sequence). The CDR3 runs to 11 residues. Trimming removed 6 bases at V and 5 bases at J, with 9 bases between.

This sequence joins TRBV9 and TRBJ2-2, with D perhaps TRBD1 or TRBD2 (7 bases each). The germline V gene encodes CDR1 SGDLS and CDR2 YYNGEE. V lost 3 bases to trimming and J lost 4 bases, with 16 bases between them. The CDR3 has 16 residues. The CDR3 bases are TGTGCCAGCAGCGAGACAGGGAGGGCGGGCACCGGGGAGCTGTTTTTT. Translated: CASSETGRAGTGELFF.

The CDR3 reads CATSSVGRAPYNEQFF. The CDR3 nucleotides are TGTGCCACCAGCTCCGTCGGGCGGGCCCCCTACAATGAGCAGTTCTTC. The chain has TRBV15 and TRBJ2-1, with D possibly being TRBD2 (5 bases). Trimming took off 5 bases at V and 2 bases at J, with 16 bases between the two ends. This CDR3 is 16 amino acids long. CDR1 is LNHNV and CDR2 is YYDKDF in the germline V gene (reference sequence).

The chain is built from TRBV5-1 and TRBJ1-2; no clear D. CDR3 size: 13 residues. CDR1 is SGHRS, CDR2 YFSETQ, per germline. V lost 0 bases to trimming and J lost 2 bases, with 5 bases between them. CDR3 protein: CASSLGDNYGYTF. The CDR3 bases are TGCGCCAGCAGCTTGGGCGACAACTATGGCTACACCTTC.

This chain connects TRBV19 to TRBJ2-5; no firm D call. This CDR3 has 14 residues. Germline V gives CDR1 LNHDA, CDR2 SQIVND (reference sequence). V was shortened by 3 bases and J by 1 base, with 9 bases between the two germline ends. The CDR3 protein is CASSILLFQETQYF. For the CDR3, the DNA is TGTGCCAGTAGTATTCTACTGTTCCAAGAGACCCAGTACTTC.

This clone is a singleton in its sample. This chain uses TRBV5-5 with TRBJ2-7, with 10 bases fitting TRBD1. The CDR3 consists of 15 residues. V trimming: 4 bases; J trimming: 5 bases; junction bases outside the gene matches: 9. The germline gives CDR1 SGHKS, CDR2 YYEKEE (reference sequence). The CDR3 DNA reads as TGTGCCAGCAGCAGGGGGGACAGGGGCACCGACGAGCAGTACTTC. Residues: CASSRGDRGTDEQYF.

This sequence joins TRBV7-8 and TRBJ1-5, with D maybe TRBD1 (5 bases). This CDR3 comprises 20 residues. The germline CDR1 and CDR2 sequences are SGHVS and FQNEAQ. The V end was cut by 1 base, the J end by 0 bases, with 22 bases between. CDR3 in DNA: TGTGCCAGCAGCTTAGGATTTACGTCTCAGGGTCCCTATAGCAATCAGCCCCAGCATTTT. Its protein is CASSLGFTSQGPYSNQPQHF.

This clone was recorded once. V gene TRBV7-8 combines with J gene TRBJ2-1; TRBD1 aligns across 7 bases. V was clipped by 3 bases and J by 10 bases; unmatched bases: 15. Germline V gene sequence: CDR1 SGHVS, CDR2 FQNEAQ. The CDR3 has 16 amino acids. In nucleotides, the CDR3 is TGTGCCAGCAGCTTTAAGGGGGCCCTCGATCGCAGGGAGCAGTTCTTC. Residues: CASSFKGALDRREQFF.

V gene TRBV27 combines with J gene TRBJ2-3; 11 nucleotides agree with TRBD2. V trimming: 3 bases; J trimming: 7 bases; junction bases outside the gene matches: 3. The germline gives CDR1 MNHEY, CDR2 SMNVEV (reference sequence). This CDR3 comprises 14 residues. The CDR3, as DNA: TGTGCCAGCAGTTTCGGACTAGCGGGTTATACGCAGTATTTT. Amino acid sequence: CASSFGLAGYTQYF.

The V call is TRBV5-5, the J call TRBJ2-2; D might be TRBD1 or TRBD2, each matching 5 bases. The CDR3 runs to 15 residues. The V gene's germline CDR1 is SGHKS and CDR2 YYEKEE (reference sequence). With 1 base removed from V and 4 bases from J, the gap between germline ends came to 11 bases. The CDR3 sequence: CASSLQGAVTGELFF. CDR3 DNA sequence: TGTGCCAGCAGCTTGCAGGGAGCAGTCACCGGGGAGCTGTTTTTT.

This CDR3 reads CASSTQGFEGNTIYF. The CDR3 DNA is TGTGCCAGCAGTACTCAGGGGTTTGAGGGAAACACCATATATTTT. The chain couples TRBV6-5 to TRBJ1-3; a weak D match, TRBD1 (6 bases). Germline CDR1 MNHEY, CDR2 SVGAGI. V shed 5 bases and J shed 4 bases, with 15 bases lying between them. This CDR3 is 15 amino acids long.

The J gene is TRBJ2-1, the V gene TRBV29-1, with 11 positions matching TRBD2. Germline CDR1 reads SQVTM; CDR2 reads ANQGSEA. V lost 7 bases to trimming and J lost 4 bases; unmatched junction nucleotides: 3. This CDR3 contains 13 residues. CDR3 in amino acids: CSELAGDYNEQFF. The CDR3 DNA follows: TGCAGCGAACTAGCGGGGGATTACAATGAGCAGTTCTTC.

The table lists this clone with a few counts. J is TRBJ1-2 and V is TRBV5-1; D unclear. The germline V gene encodes CDR1 SGHRS and CDR2 YFSETQ. V was trimmed by 1 base and J by 4 bases, leaving 8 bases between them. The CDR3 sequence is 13 residues long. CDR3 protein: CASSLRDGYGYTF. The CDR3 DNA sequence: TGCGCCAGCAGCTTGAGGGATGGCTATGGCTACACCTTC.

DNA for the CDR3: TGTGCCAGCAGTGCTACACCCAGCTCCTACAATGAGCAGTTCTTC. Protein product: CASSATPSSYNEQFF. This rearrangement joins TRBV28 to TRBJ2-1; D is ambiguous. Trimming cost V 5 bases and J 0 bases, with 11 bases left between them. Germline V gene lookup returns CDR1 MDHEN and CDR2 SYDVKM. The CDR3 length is 15 residues.

The chain joins TRBV27 to TRBJ2-7; weak D call: TRBD2 (6 bases). The CDR3 is 15 residues long. Germline lookup yields CDR1 MNHEY and CDR2 SMNVEV (reference sequence). V gave up 0 bases and J gave up 3 bases, with 12 bases separating them. CDR3 bases: TGTGCCAGCAGTTTATCGTTTGGAGGGGACTACGAGCAGTACTTC. Protein sequence: CASSLSFGGDYEQYF.

This sequence joins TRBV28 and TRBJ1-1, with D maybe TRBD1 (6 bases). V lost 5 bases and J 4 bases, leaving 14 bases between the germline ends. The CDR3 is made up of 14 amino acids. Germline loops: CDR1 MDHEN, CDR2 SYDVKM. The DNA of the CDR3 is TGTGCCAGCAGTACGTTAGGGGGAGGCACTGAAGCTTTCTTT. Amino acids: CASSTLGGGTEAFF.

This chain's CDR3 is CASSVGVISGNYGYTF. The DNA of the CDR3 is TGTGCCAGCAGCGTGGGCGTGATCTCAGGGAACTATGGCTACACCTTC. The chain recombines TRBV11-2 with TRBJ1-2; D is perhaps TRBD1 (5 bases). Germline CDR1 SGHAT, CDR2 FQNNGV. The CDR3 consists of 16 residues. The V and J ends lost 5 bases and 2 bases respectively, with 18 bases between them.

For the CDR3, the DNA is TGTGCCAGCTCCCCGGGGCGGTTAAGCCCCTCTGGGGCCAACGTCCTGACTTTC. This translates into CASSPGRLSPSGANVLTF. The chain is built from TRBV18 and TRBJ2-6; D may be TRBD1 or TRBD2 (5 bases each). Germline V lookup: CDR1 KGHSH, CDR2 LQKENI. Trimming removed 6 bases from V and 0 bases from J, with 18 bases in between. This CDR3 is built from 18 residues.